The rows below give T cell receptor beta chains drawn from one sample of a study of blood T cell repertoires in COVID-19. Data came from immunoSEQ multiplex PCR; TCRdb stores just in-frame clones and leaves some out. The table shows 200,000 to 300,000 clones, with over 85% occurring only once. Sequenced input: PBMCs or T cells enriched from blood (not recorded which). All receptors come from a woman younger than 45 with acute COVID-19. Each CDR3 is given with its conserved first and last residue. The order of the fields is clone size, V gene, D gene, J gene, CDR3 length, CDR3 DNA, CDR3 protein. A D gene is named only where the DNA matches it firmly. Clone size is not always given. Where it is, it says once, few, many or a class for expanded clones.

clone size: NA
V gene: TRBV4-1
D gene: TRBD1
J gene: TRBJ1-4
CDR3 length: 13
CDR3 DNA: TGCGCCAGCAGGGGACAGGGAGGTGAAAAACTGTTTTTT
CDR3 protein: CASRGQGGEKLFF

clone size: few
V gene: TRBV5-1
D gene: NA
J gene: TRBJ1-3
CDR3 length: 16
CDR3 DNA: TGCGCCAGCAGCGCAGTGACAGTTGGCTCTGGAAACACCATATATTTT
CDR3 protein: CASSAVTVGSGNTIYF

clone size: NA
V gene: TRBV12-3/TRBV12-4
D gene: NA
J gene: TRBJ1-1
CDR3 length: 12
CDR3 DNA: TGTGCCAGCAGGCCAGGAGGCACTGAAGCTTTCTTT
CDR3 protein: CASRPGGTEAFF

clone size: NA
V gene: TRBV25-1
D gene: NA
J gene: TRBJ1-4
CDR3 length: 16
CDR3 DNA: TGTGCCAGCAGTGAATATAAGGCAGGGGCGGTAGGAAAACTGTTTTTT
CDR3 protein: CASSEYKAGAVGKLFF

clone size: NA
V gene: TRBV19
D gene: TRBD1
J gene: TRBJ2-5
CDR3 length: 14
CDR3 DNA: TGTGCCAGTAGTTTCGGACAGGGGCAAGAGACCCAGTACTTC
CDR3 protein: CASSFGQGQETQYF

clone size: NA
V gene: TRBV2
D gene: TRBD1
J gene: TRBJ2-1
CDR3 length: 15
CDR3 DNA: TGTGCCAGCAACAAGGACAGGGAAGGTTGGAATGAGCAGTTCTTC
CDR3 protein: CASNKDREGWNEQFF

clone size: NA
V gene: TRBV19
D gene: TRBD1
J gene: TRBJ1-1
CDR3 length: 16
CDR3 DNA: TGTGCCAGTAGTATGCGGAGGACAGGGAAGAACACTGAAGCTTTCTTT
CDR3 protein: CASSMRRTGKNTEAFF

clone size: NA
V gene: TRBV15
D gene: TRBD2
J gene: TRBJ2-1
CDR3 length: 14
CDR3 DNA: TGTGCCACCAACCAGCGGGGGGGAGACAATGAGCAGTTCTTC
CDR3 protein: CATNQRGGDNEQFF

clone size: NA
V gene: TRBV7-9
D gene: NA
J gene: TRBJ1-4
CDR3 length: 15
CDR3 DNA: TGTGCCAGCAGCTTAAAGACAGCAACTAATGAAAAACTGTTTTTT
CDR3 protein: CASSLKTATNEKLFF

clone size: NA
V gene: TRBV27
D gene: TRBD1
J gene: TRBJ1-5
CDR3 length: 15
CDR3 DNA: TGTGCCAGCAGTGACAGGGGGGTTAGCAATCAGCCCCAGCATTTT
CDR3 protein: CASSDRGVSNQPQHF

clone size: NA
V gene: TRBV4-1
D gene: NA
J gene: TRBJ2-7
CDR3 length: 14
CDR3 DNA: TGCGCCAGCAGCCAAGACCCTGGTGAGTCCGAGCAGTACTTC
CDR3 protein: CASSQDPGESEQYF

clone size: NA
V gene: TRBV18
D gene: NA
J gene: TRBJ2-3
CDR3 length: 13
CDR3 DNA: TGTGCCAGCTCCGTGACTCTCACAGATACGCAGTATTTT
CDR3 protein: CASSVTLTDTQYF

clone size: NA
V gene: TRBV30
D gene: TRBD1
J gene: TRBJ1-2
CDR3 length: 13
CDR3 DNA: TGTGCCTGGAGCCCGGGACAGTCCTATGGCTACACCTTC
CDR3 protein: CAWSPGQSYGYTF

clone size: NA
V gene: TRBV10-2
D gene: NA
J gene: TRBJ1-2
CDR3 length: 11
CDR3 DNA: TGCGCCAGCGGGACACTTTATGGCTACACCTTC
CDR3 protein: CASGTLYGYTF

clone size: NA
V gene: TRBV27
D gene: TRBD1
J gene: TRBJ1-5
CDR3 length: 15
CDR3 DNA: TGTGCCAGCAGTCCCACGACAGGGGGCAATCAGCCCCAGCATTTT
CDR3 protein: CASSPTTGGNQPQHF

clone size: NA
V gene: TRBV5-1
D gene: TRBD2
J gene: TRBJ2-7
CDR3 length: 17
CDR3 DNA: TGCGCCAGCAGCTCCCGTTATGCTGGGACTAGCGCCTACGAGCAGTACTTC
CDR3 protein: CASSSRYAGTSAYEQYF

clone size: NA
V gene: TRBV5-5
D gene: NA
J gene: TRBJ1-1
CDR3 length: 17
CDR3 DNA: TGTGCCAGCAGCCGTGAAGGGCCAGGGGTCATGAACACTGAAGCTTTCTTT
CDR3 protein: CASSREGPGVMNTEAFF

clone size: NA
V gene: TRBV10-3
D gene: NA
J gene: TRBJ2-7
CDR3 length: 15
CDR3 DNA: TGTGCCATCACAAGGTCGCAGGGCTCCCCCGGCGAGCAGTACTTC
CDR3 protein: CAITRSQGSPGEQYF

clone size: once
V gene: TRBV5-1
D gene: NA
J gene: TRBJ2-4
CDR3 length: 14
CDR3 DNA: TGCGCCAGCAGCTTGACAGTAGCCAAAAACATTCAGTACTTC
CDR3 protein: CASSLTVAKNIQYF

clone size: NA
V gene: TRBV6-4
D gene: NA
J gene: TRBJ2-2
CDR3 length: 13
CDR3 DNA: TGTGCCAGCAGTACCGGGAACACCGGGGAGCTGTTTTTT
CDR3 protein: CASSTGNTGELFF

clone size: NA
V gene: TRBV7-9
D gene: TRBD1
J gene: TRBJ1-5
CDR3 length: 19
CDR3 DNA: TGTGCCAGCAGCTTTTTCCGGGACAGGGGGCCCCTCAGCAATCAGCCCCAGCATTTT
CDR3 protein: CASSFFRDRGPLSNQPQHF

clone size: NA
V gene: TRBV27
D gene: NA
J gene: TRBJ2-1
CDR3 length: 12
CDR3 DNA: TGTGCCAGCAGTTTACAGGGCAATGAGCAGTTCTTC
CDR3 protein: CASSLQGNEQFF

clone size: NA
V gene: TRBV2
D gene: TRBD1
J gene: TRBJ1-2
CDR3 length: 14
CDR3 DNA: TGTGCCAGCAGTGCCGAGACAGGGACTTATGGCTACACCTTC
CDR3 protein: CASSAETGTYGYTF

clone size: once
V gene: TRBV19
D gene: NA
J gene: TRBJ1-2
CDR3 length: 15
CDR3 DNA: TGTGCCAGTAGCGAGACAGCTCCTGGGGACTATGGCTACACCTTC
CDR3 protein: CASSETAPGDYGYTF

clone size: NA
V gene: TRBV7-7
D gene: TRBD1
J gene: TRBJ2-2
CDR3 length: 15
CDR3 DNA: TGTGCCAGCAGCTTAGGGACAGGACAAACCGGGGAGCTGTTTTTT
CDR3 protein: CASSLGTGQTGELFF

clone size: NA
V gene: TRBV5-8
D gene: NA
J gene: TRBJ1-5
CDR3 length: 17
CDR3 DNA: TGTGCCAGCAGCTTGGACAGGCCCCCGTATAGCAATCAGCCCCAGCATTTT
CDR3 protein: CASSLDRPPYSNQPQHF

clone size: NA
V gene: TRBV4-3
D gene: NA
J gene: TRBJ1-1
CDR3 length: 16
CDR3 DNA: TGCGCCAGCAGCCAAGATTCAACGGGTCGGGGGACTGAAGCTTTCTTT
CDR3 protein: CASSQDSTGRGTEAFF

clone size: NA
V gene: TRBV9
D gene: TRBD1
J gene: TRBJ2-7
CDR3 length: 14
CDR3 DNA: TGTGCCAGCAGCCCTCGGACAGGGCTAGGGAAGCAGTACTTC
CDR3 protein: CASSPRTGLGKQYF

clone size: NA
V gene: TRBV13
D gene: NA
J gene: TRBJ1-2
CDR3 length: 15
CDR3 DNA: TGTGCCAGCAGCCTCCGGGACACAAAATCCTATGGCTACACCTTC
CDR3 protein: CASSLRDTKSYGYTF

clone size: NA
V gene: TRBV5-4
D gene: TRBD1
J gene: TRBJ1-2
CDR3 length: 15
CDR3 DNA: TGTGCCAGCAGCCCATGGACAGGGGGCTACTATGGCTACACCTTC
CDR3 protein: CASSPWTGGYYGYTF

clone size: NA
V gene: TRBV4-1
D gene: TRBD1
J gene: TRBJ1-2
CDR3 length: 15
CDR3 DNA: TGCGCCAGCAGCCAACCCAGACAGGGGGCAAGGGGCTACACCTTC
CDR3 protein: CASSQPRQGARGYTF

clone size: NA
V gene: TRBV2
D gene: NA
J gene: TRBJ1-6
CDR3 length: 12
CDR3 DNA: TGTGCCAGCAGTGACCGCGGATCACCCCTCCACTTT
CDR3 protein: CASSDRGSPLHF

clone size: NA
V gene: TRBV4-1
D gene: NA
J gene: TRBJ1-2
CDR3 length: 12
CDR3 DNA: TGCGCCAGCAGCCAAAACAGAGACGGCTACACCTTC
CDR3 protein: CASSQNRDGYTF

clone size: NA
V gene: TRBV29-1
D gene: TRBD1
J gene: TRBJ1-2
CDR3 length: 13
CDR3 DNA: TGCAGCGTTGGTACAGGGGGCAACTATGGCTACACCTTC
CDR3 protein: CSVGTGGNYGYTF

clone size: NA
V gene: TRBV7-9
D gene: TRBD2
J gene: TRBJ2-3
CDR3 length: 15
CDR3 DNA: TGTGCCAGCAGCCAAACCGGCGGGGGGCCGGATACGCAGTATTTT
CDR3 protein: CASSQTGGGPDTQYF

clone size: NA
V gene: TRBV13
D gene: NA
J gene: TRBJ1-3
CDR3 length: 15
CDR3 DNA: TGTGCCAGCACCGTAGGGAGGGCATCGGGAAACACCATATATTTT
CDR3 protein: CASTVGRASGNTIYF

clone size: many
V gene: TRBV6-2/TRBV6-3
D gene: NA
J gene: TRBJ2-5
CDR3 length: 13
CDR3 DNA: TGTGCCAGCAGTCCGGACTACCAAGAGACCCAGTACTTC
CDR3 protein: CASSPDYQETQYF

clone size: NA
V gene: TRBV3-1/TRBV3-2
D gene: TRBD1
J gene: TRBJ1-4
CDR3 length: 13
CDR3 DNA: TGTGCCAGCTCCCAGGGGGCGCGGGAAAAACTGTTTTTT
CDR3 protein: CASSQGAREKLFF

clone size: NA
V gene: TRBV19
D gene: NA
J gene: TRBJ1-2
CDR3 length: 13
CDR3 DNA: TGTGCCAGTAGTATTGTGGGCAGCTATGGCTACACCTTC
CDR3 protein: CASSIVGSYGYTF

clone size: NA
V gene: TRBV6-5
D gene: NA
J gene: TRBJ1-4
CDR3 length: 13
CDR3 DNA: TGTGCCAGCAGTTACTGGGGAGGTGAAAAACTGTTTTTT
CDR3 protein: CASSYWGGEKLFF

clone size: NA
V gene: TRBV28
D gene: TRBD1
J gene: TRBJ1-2
CDR3 length: 14
CDR3 DNA: TGTGCCAGCAGTCTCTCAGGGGGCTTGGATGGCTACACCTTC
CDR3 protein: CASSLSGGLDGYTF

clone size: NA
V gene: TRBV5-4
D gene: NA
J gene: TRBJ2-5
CDR3 length: 16
CDR3 DNA: TGTGCCAGCAGCTTGGCCTGGCGGGTAGATGAAGAGACCCAGTACTTC
CDR3 protein: CASSLAWRVDEETQYF

clone size: NA
V gene: TRBV5-4
D gene: NA
J gene: TRBJ1-5
CDR3 length: 13
CDR3 DNA: TGTGCCAGCAGCTTTTCGGGAAATCAGCCCCAGCATTTT
CDR3 protein: CASSFSGNQPQHF

clone size: once
V gene: TRBV7-7
D gene: NA
J gene: TRBJ2-5
CDR3 length: 14
CDR3 DNA: TGTGCCAGCAGCTTTGGTGGTGGTGGAGACGCCCAGTACTTC
CDR3 protein: CASSFGGGGDAQYF

clone size: once
V gene: TRBV30
D gene: NA
J gene: TRBJ2-7
CDR3 length: 15
CDR3 DNA: TGTGCCTGGACCCCGCGGGGGCGGTCCTTCTACGAGCAGTACTTC
CDR3 protein: CAWTPRGRSFYEQYF

clone size: NA
V gene: TRBV19
D gene: TRBD1
J gene: TRBJ2-5
CDR3 length: 14
CDR3 DNA: TGTGCCAGTAGCCGGACAGGGGGCCGAGAGACCCAGTACTTC
CDR3 protein: CASSRTGGRETQYF

clone size: NA
V gene: TRBV9
D gene: NA
J gene: TRBJ1-3
CDR3 length: 14
CDR3 DNA: TGTGCCAGCAGCGTACCAGGGTCTGGAAACACCATATATTTT
CDR3 protein: CASSVPGSGNTIYF

clone size: NA
V gene: TRBV6-2/TRBV6-3
D gene: TRBD1
J gene: TRBJ1-4
CDR3 length: 15
CDR3 DNA: TGTGCCAGCAGCCTCCACGACAGGGGACGAGAAAAACTGTTTTTT
CDR3 protein: CASSLHDRGREKLFF

clone size: NA
V gene: TRBV13
D gene: TRBD2
J gene: TRBJ2-4
CDR3 length: 18
CDR3 DNA: TGTGCCAGCAGTTCTACTAGCGGGGGGGCTTTGGGCAAAAACATTCAGTACTTC
CDR3 protein: CASSSTSGGALGKNIQYF

clone size: NA
V gene: TRBV5-1
D gene: NA
J gene: TRBJ2-6
CDR3 length: 18
CDR3 DNA: TGCGCCAGCAGCCAATCCGGGGGTGGTATCTCTGGGGCCAACGTCCTGACTTTC
CDR3 protein: CASSQSGGGISGANVLTF

clone size: NA
V gene: TRBV9
D gene: TRBD1
J gene: TRBJ2-7
CDR3 length: 14
CDR3 DNA: TGTGCCAACCAACCGGGACAGCAGCTTTACGAGCAGTACTTC
CDR3 protein: CANQPGQQLYEQYF

clone size: NA
V gene: TRBV7-2
D gene: TRBD1
J gene: TRBJ1-6
CDR3 length: 16
CDR3 DNA: TGTGCCAGCAGCTCGGGACAGAGCTCCTATAATTCACCCCTCCACTTT
CDR3 protein: CASSSGQSSYNSPLHF

clone size: NA
V gene: TRBV25-1
D gene: NA
J gene: TRBJ1-1
CDR3 length: 15
CDR3 DNA: TGTGCCAGCAGTGATCCGTCGACAGGCTTCACTGAAGCTTTCTTT
CDR3 protein: CASSDPSTGFTEAFF

clone size: NA
V gene: TRBV18
D gene: TRBD1
J gene: TRBJ2-1
CDR3 length: 16
CDR3 DNA: TGTGCCAGCCGACTCCAACAGGGGAGAGTGAGCAATGAGCAGTTCTTC
CDR3 protein: CASRLQQGRVSNEQFF

clone size: NA
V gene: TRBV10-2
D gene: TRBD2
J gene: TRBJ2-3
CDR3 length: 14
CDR3 DNA: TGCGCCAGCAGTCTAGCGGGGCGCACAGATACGCAGTATTTT
CDR3 protein: CASSLAGRTDTQYF